This T cell receptor (beta chain) was identified during a study of PD-1 blockade in classical Hodgkin lymphoma (TCRdb year 2020). In terms of the full investigation: Nivolumab dosing was 3 mg/kg intravenously every 2 weeks, continuing until either disease progression or unacceptable toxicity. To define a peripheral blood immune signature of response to PD-1 blockade in classical Hodgkin lymphoma, the study combined TCR beta sequencing with CyTOF.

Spanning cysteine to phenylalanine, the CDR3 consists of 14 amino acids. Of the read, only the CDR3 DNA is kept; its 42 bases are in frame from base 1. The germline V gene (reference sequence) specifies MNHEY as CDR1 and SMNVEV as CDR2. The paper as a whole reports these results and caveats: Lower diversity was seen in patients whose nivolumab began less than 1 year after ASCT, and these patients were left out of later analyses so that immune reconstitution would not confound the results. Baseline TCR diversity was reported to be lower in newly diagnosed patients than in healthy donors and to be lower still in relapsed/refractory patients. Trial patients achieving complete response had baseline diversity similar to newly diagnosed patients, whereas partial responders and progressors had significantly lower diversity. The study was limited to a single clinical trial cohort, and causes of repertoire differences, possibly disease activity or prior therapy, remained undefined. CD4+ but not CD8+ TCR diversity rose significantly by C4D1 (p=0.0027 vs p=0.16), most apparent in complete responders (p=0.02).

Comments on this clone: It lacks a known antigen. The junction differs from germline at one of its ends, possibly a read error.

The Qiagen DNeasy kit was used to extract genomic DNA from unsorted PBMCs and from the negatively selected CD4+ and CD8+ fractions. TCR beta CDR3 regions were subjected to amplification by immunoSEQ multiplex PCR with primers that anneal to V and J segments. A synthetic immune receptor repertoire was used to minimize amplification bias, and any residual bias was removed computationally once sequencing was done. The authors' analysis ran thus. Custom Python scripts were used to quantify repertoire diversity as the Shannon entropy index. Unsorted, CD4+ and CD8+ repertoires were analyzed separately, except in combined analyses where CD4+ and CD8+ sequences were merged in silico. A clone was considered expanded if an increase in frequency of at least 2-fold after treatment relative to C1D1 was found, and a pseudocount of 0.5 was applied to clones undetected at baseline. Singleton clones were defined as clones with 0 or 1 copy at C1D1, and non-singleton clones were defined as clones with 2 or more copies. Clones expanded in unsorted samples were assigned a CD4+, CD8+ or unknown annotation through matching of protein sequences in sorted samples from the same patient. Wilcoxon tests were applied to paired samples to test diversity changes from C1D1 to C4D1. TCRdb obtained this table from immuneACCESS and retained in-frame rearrangements with V and J assigned. These tables miss some clones; where compared with another copy, unresolved V genes account for less than half of the shortfall, and the remainder is unexplained. D and trimming were read from the DNA, whereas the V and J calls and clone size are those reported in that table. The sample has a few thousand clones on record, roughly 66% of them singletons. The top ten constitute 61% of the sample.

The time point label for this specimen denotes: cycle 2 day 1 (C2D1) of nivolumab. All trial patients had relapsed after autologous stem cell transplantation, with cohorts A, B and C differing in prior brentuximab vedotin exposure. The trial cohort comprised around 60 patients with relapsed/refractory classical Hodgkin lymphoma whose best overall responses were complete response, partial response or progressive disease. Single-agent nivolumab was administered to trial patients in the multi-cohort phase II CheckMate 205 trial. Best overall response was determined by an independent review committee according to the 2007 International Working Group response criteria. Trial PBMCs were collected immediately before nivolumab initiation (C1D1) and during therapy at cycle 2 day 1 and cycle 4 day 1. Peripheral blood was collected in 8 mL Vacutainer Cell Preparation Tubes, from which PBMCs were isolated by centrifugation and then cryopreserved.

This specimen was peripheral blood mononuclear cells (PBMCs), taken before the second cycle of nivolumab. This sequence uses TRBV27 and TRBJ2-7; 11 central bases correspond to TRBD2. The sequence came from a human donor with classical Hodgkin lymphoma. CDR3 region: CASSLTSGSYERYF. At the DNA level, the sequence is TGTGCCAGCAGTTTAACTAGCGGGAGCTACGAGCGGTACTTC.